This T cell receptor (beta chain) came from a study of shared clonotypes between healthy human individuals. Study background: CD8 memory received one plate per donor, CD8 naive two, CD4 memory three and CD4 naive three. Findings and limits, study-wide: Clonotypes which were not shared had lower generation probabilities than clonotypes that all four donors shared.

Replicate PCRs run on sorted subsets employed 200 ng DNA, 25,000 to 35,000 T cell genomes. The table came from immunoSEQ multiplex PCR; TCRdb's copy has only in-frame clones and leaves some out. The data show about 1 million clones, with approximately 68% seen just once and approximately 1.5% held by the top ten. As regards this clone: What it binds is not known.

Adults of Caucasian background living in Nashville, Tennessee made up all donors. The clonotype comes from a man in his late teens or twenties in good health. Sequencing was carried out using memory CD4+ T cells sorted from blood. The subset is: CD45RA-negative fraction.

The CDR3 here is CASRGYRGYTF. In DNA form, the CDR3 reads TGTGCCAGCAGAGGGTATCGCGGCTACACCTTC. The rearrangement links TRBV6-1 to TRBJ1-2; D unclear. The CDR3 is 11 residues long. Trimming left V 6 bases short and J 8 bases short, with 10 bases between. Germline CDR1 and CDR2: MNHNS and SASEGT.